What follows are 20 T cell receptor beta chains derived from one specimen sequenced in a study of blood T cell repertoires in COVID-19. Produced via immunoSEQ multiplex PCR; TCRdb's table is partial and in-frame only. The sample records fewer than 200,000 clones, around 84% being singletons. The sequencing sample was made of peripheral blood. All receptors come from a woman in her forties or fifties with COVID-19, enrolled during active disease.

The chain carries TRBV5-1 and TRBJ1-4; the match to TRBD1 covers 10 bases. Germline CDR1 SGHRS, CDR2 YFSETQ. The CDR3 length is 14 residues. Trimming took 5 bases from V and 7 from J; bases not matched to a gene: 5. The CDR3 region is CASRKGQGGEKLFF. In nucleotides, the CDR3 is TGCGCCAGCAGGAAAGGACAGGGGGGTGAAAAACTGTTTTTT.

V gene TRBV30 combines with J gene TRBJ1-5; unclear D gene. Trimming removed 2 bases from V and 2 bases from J, with 7 bases in between. Germline loops: CDR1 GTSNPN, CDR2 SVGIG (reference sequence). The CDR3 has 13 residues. The CDR3 here is CAWSQGGNQPQHF. The CDR3 coding sequence is TGTGCCTGGAGTCAAGGAGGCAATCAGCCCCAGCATTTT.

The chain recombines TRBV4-1 with TRBJ1-6; D ambiguous. The CDR3 runs to 18 residues. The V gene lost 0 bases and the J gene lost 10 bases, with 22 bases spanning the gap. Germline CDR1 reads MGHRA; CDR2 reads YSYEKL. This CDR3 reads CASSQEKAPNLLQSPLHF. CDR3 in DNA: TGCGCCAGCAGCCAAGAAAAAGCCCCTAACCTCTTACAGTCACCCCTCCACTTT.

J is TRBJ2-1 and V is TRBV9; 10 nucleotides line up with TRBD1. CDR1 and CDR2 from the germline V gene are SGDLS and YYNGEE. CDR3 length: 17 residues. J gave up 8 bases and V 1 base, and 12 bases lay outside the gene matches. DNA of the CDR3: TGTGCCAGCAGCGTACTATGGACAGGGGGAAGGCACGATGAGCAGTTCTTC. Its translation: CASSVLWTGGRHDEQFF.

The V call is TRBV6-6, the J call TRBJ1-1; unclear D gene. Trimming removed 5 bases at V and 4 bases at J, with 11 bases between. Germline V gene lookup returns CDR1 MNHNY and CDR2 SVGAGI (reference sequence). This CDR3 region has 13 residues. CDR3 DNA sequence: TGTGCCAGCAGTCCGCCCGTCAGCACTGAAGCTTTCTTT. It codes for CASSPPVSTEAFF.

V usage is TRBV28 and J usage is TRBJ1-6; 7 nucleotides agree with TRBD1. The CDR3 length is 15 residues. Germline V lookup: CDR1 MDHEN, CDR2 SYDVKM. V trimming: 5 bases; J trimming: 9 bases; junction bases outside the gene matches: 10. Here the CDR3 DNA reads TGTGCCAGCAGTCTAACGGAGGGGGCGACTTCACCCCTCCACTTT. Residues: CASSLTEGATSPLHF. Full variable domain (missing parts from reference TRBV28 and TRBJ1-6): DVKVTQSSRYLVKRTGEKVFLECVQDMDHENMFWYRQDPGLGLRLIYFSYDVKMKEKGDIPEGYSVSREKKERFSLILESASTNQTSMYLCASSLTEGATSPLHFGNGTRLTVT.

This sequence joins TRBV7-9 and TRBJ1-2, with 8 bases matching TRBD1. The length of the CDR3 is 14 residues. The J segment lost 13 bases and the V segment lost 5 bases, leaving 15 bases of the junction unmatched. Germline lookup yields CDR1 SEHNR and CDR2 FQNEAQ (reference sequence). The CDR3 protein is CASSPGTGALGCTF. The DNA of the CDR3 is TGTGCCAGCAGCCCTGGGACAGGCGCGCTAGGATGCACCTTC.

CDR3: CASSLETVILQETQYF. DNA of the CDR3: TGTGCCAGCAGCTTAGAGACAGTCATATTACAAGAGACCCAGTACTTC. This chain connects TRBV7-8 to TRBJ2-5; D might be TRBD1 (5 bases). V gave up 1 base and J gave up 2 bases, with 14 bases separating them. This CDR3 region has 16 residues. The germline CDR1 and CDR2 sequences are SGHVS and FQNEAQ.

In its sample, this clone was seen a few times. The J gene is TRBJ1-6, the V gene TRBV3-1 (or the pseudogene TRBV3-2), with TRBD1 matching over 7 bases. After removal of 1 base from V and 5 bases from J, the junction contained 8 bases not matched to a gene. Germline V CDR1 and CDR2: LGHDT, YNNKEL (reference sequence). CDR3 length: 17 residues. The CDR3 is CASSQVAGTANNSPLHF. DNA for the CDR3: TGTGCCAGCAGCCAAGTGGCCGGGACAGCGAATAATTCACCCCTCCACTTT.

The chain has TRBV7-9 and TRBJ2-7, with D perhaps TRBD2 (5 bases). There are 12 residues in the CDR3. V lost 5 bases and J lost 6, with 11 bases in between. CDR1 and CDR2 (germline): SEHNR, FQNEAQ (reference sequence). CDR3 amino acids: CASSPDSLEQYF. The DNA for the CDR3 is TGTGCCAGCAGCCCGGACTCCCTCGAGCAGTACTTC.

V is TRBV6-6 and J is TRBJ2-5, with TRBD2 matching 7 bases. The CDR3 is 13 residues long. Germline trimming cut 5 bases from V and 5 bases from J; bases unmatched to any gene: 5. In germline, CDR1 is MNHNY, CDR2 SVGAGI (reference sequence). The CDR3 reads CASSNAGRETQYF. CDR3 bases: TGTGCCAGCAGTAACGCCGGGAGGGAGACCCAGTACTTC.

V usage is TRBV7-2 and J usage is TRBJ1-6, with 8 bases aligning to TRBD1. The V gene's germline CDR1 is SGHTA and CDR2 FQGNSA. The trim removed 3 bases at V and 2 bases at J, leaving 3 bases unmatched. This CDR3 contains 16 residues. The CDR3 region has the DNA TGTGCCAGCAGCTTGGACAGGGCCGCCTATAATTCACCCCTCCACTTT. It is translated as CASSLDRAAYNSPLHF.

V gene TRBV10-3 combines with J gene TRBJ2-3; 9 bases match TRBD1. Germline trimming cut 10 bases from V and 4 bases from J; bases unmatched to any gene: 6. The CDR3 has 13 amino acids. Per the germline V gene, CDR1 is ENHRY and CDR2 is SYGVKD. CDR3 DNA sequence: TGTGCCACCACAGGGGGCGCATCAGATACGCAGTATTTT. As protein: CATTGGASDTQYF.

About this clone itself: One junction end disagrees with the germline gene, perhaps due to a read error. The gene calls are TRBV3-1 (or the pseudogene TRBV3-2) and TRBJ2-3, with 7 bases aligning to TRBD1. Germline assignment: CDR1 LGHDT and CDR2 YNNKEL (reference sequence). This CDR3 comprises 13 residues. In DNA, the CDR3 is TGTGCCAGCAGCCAAGATCGGACAGGTACGCAGTATTTT. This codes for CASSQDRTGTQYF.

Remarks on this clone: One end of the junction varies from germline; a read error may be responsible. The V and J genes are TRBV27 and TRBJ2-5; D is perhaps TRBD1 (6 bases). In germline, CDR1 is MNHEY, CDR2 SMNVEV (reference sequence). The CDR3 covers 15 residues. DNA for the CDR3: TGTGCCAGCAGTCTATCGGGACACAGCCAAGAGACCCAGTACTTC. Protein: CASSLSGHSQETQYF.

The V call is TRBV28, the J call TRBJ1-1; D is ambiguous. The length of the CDR3 is 16 residues. Germline CDR1 and CDR2: MDHEN and SYDVKM. The ends were cut back, 5 bases at V and 1 base at J, with 17 bases in the middle. The CDR3 is CASSPSAGGGNTEAFF. CDR3 coding DNA: TGTGCCAGCAGTCCATCCGCGGGTGGAGGGAACACTGAAGCTTTCTTT.

The chain uses TRBV7-9 and TRBJ2-1; 8 nucleotides line up with TRBD2. CDR1 is SEHNR, CDR2 FQNEAQ, per germline (reference sequence). V shed 3 bases, J shed 8 bases, and the junction held 12 bases outside the gene matches. The CDR3 has 16 amino acids. Here the CDR3 DNA reads TGTGCCAGCAGCTTGTCACCGGGACTAGGTGGGGATGAGCAGTTCTTC. As protein: CASSLSPGLGGDEQFF.

This sequence joins TRBV19 and TRBJ2-1; TRBD1 agrees at 9 bases. Germline CDR1 is LNHDA and CDR2 is SQIVND (reference sequence). The CDR3 has 14 amino acids. The J segment lost 8 bases and the V segment lost 3 bases, leaving 5 bases of the junction unmatched. The CDR3 DNA sequence: TGTGCCAGTAGTATGGGACAGGGTCTGGATGAGCAGTTCTTC. As protein: CASSMGQGLDEQFF.

The V and J genes are TRBV28 and TRBJ1-6; a possible D gene is TRBD1 (6 bases). Germline V lookup: CDR1 MDHEN, CDR2 SYDVKM. V lost 4 bases to trimming and J lost 8 bases, with 6 bases between them. CDR3 size: 12 residues. The CDR3 loop reads CASSSGDSPLHF. In DNA form, the CDR3 reads TGTGCCAGCAGTTCAGGGGATTCACCCCTCCACTTT.

This clone showed up just a few times. The rearrangement links TRBV11-2 to TRBJ1-1; D unresolved. The germline CDR1 and CDR2 sequences are SGHAT and FQNNGV. V lost 3 bases to trimming and J lost 5 bases, with 16 bases between them. The CDR3 has 15 residues. The CDR3 coding sequence is TGTGCCAGCAGCTTGAAGTCCGGTGTCTATACTGAAGCTTTCTTT. Translated, it gives CASSLKSGVYTEAFF.